Presented here are 20 T cell receptor beta chains from one specimen sequenced in a study of shared clonotypes between healthy human individuals. Sequenced by immunoSEQ multiplex PCR; TCRdb stores in-frame clones only, minus some. The table has millions of clones, about 92% seen once. Naive CD8 cells, CD45RO-negative and positively selected for CCR7, excluded terminally differentiated effector memory CD45RA+ cells. Sequencing was performed on naive CD8+ T cells from PBMCs. These receptors all stem from a man aged 18-30 years in good health. Some clones in this sample may be carry-over from other donors' samples.

The chain employs TRBV5-5 and TRBJ1-5; TRBD1 might be the D (5 bases). V lost 5 bases to trimming and J lost 5 bases, with 23 bases between them. Germline V gene sequence: CDR1 SGHKS, CDR2 YYEKEE (reference sequence). This CDR3 has 17 amino acids. The CDR3 sequence is CASRYVLGGIIDQPQHF. In DNA form, the CDR3 reads TGTGCCAGCAGATACGTGCTCGGGGGAATAATCGATCAGCCCCAGCATTTT.

V gene TRBV27 combines with J gene TRBJ2-2, with 12 positions matching TRBD2. Trimming took 3 bases from V and 5 from J; bases not matched to a gene: 10. CDR1 is MNHEY and CDR2 is SMNVEV in the germline V gene (reference sequence). The CDR3 consists of 18 residues. As DNA, the CDR3 is TGTGCCAGCAGTTTTGGCAATCTAGCGGGAGGGCCAACCGGGGAGCTGTTTTTT. Protein sequence: CASSFGNLAGGPTGELFF.

The gene calls are TRBV2 and TRBJ2-2; D uncertain. The CDR3 totals 15 residues. CDR1 is SNHLY and CDR2 is FYNNEI in the germline V gene. V lost 4 bases, J lost 2 bases, and 11 bases lay in between. For the CDR3, the DNA is TGTGCCAGCAGTGTTATAACCGACAACACCGGGGAGCTGTTTTTT. Protein sequence: CASSVITDNTGELFF.

The chain employs TRBV7-6 and TRBJ2-2; D possibly matches TRBD1 or TRBD2 (5 bases each). There are 17 residues in the CDR3. Trimming took off 0 bases at V and 7 bases at J, with 18 bases between the two ends. Germline CDR1 is SGHVS and CDR2 is FNYEAQ. The CDR3 DNA follows: TGTGCCAGCAGCTTAGCGTTTGGGGACCCGAACGTCGGGGAGCTGTTTTTT. This encodes CASSLAFGDPNVGELFF.

The chain is built from TRBV27 and TRBJ2-1, with 7 bases identical to TRBD2. Germline assignment: CDR1 MNHEY and CDR2 SMNVEV (reference sequence). This CDR3 contains 13 residues. CDR3 bases: TGTGTCGCATTGGCGGTGGGGGGGAATGAGCAGTTCTTC. Translated, it gives CVALAVGGNEQFF.

The rearrangement links TRBV19 to TRBJ2-5; D not resolved. Trimming removed 7 bases at V and 4 bases at J, with 7 bases between. There are 11 residues in the CDR3. Looked up from germline, CDR1 is LNHDA and CDR2 is SQIVND (reference sequence). The CDR3 region has the DNA TGTGCCAGTAAGATCCGAGAGACCCAGTACTTC. Residues: CASKIRETQYF.

The rearrangement links TRBV27 to TRBJ2-7, with a weak D call TRBD1 (6 bases). Trimming removed 2 bases from V and 6 bases from J, with 17 bases in between. CDR1 is MNHEY and CDR2 is SMNVEV in the germline V gene (reference sequence). There are 15 residues in the CDR3. The CDR3 is CASSLPRGQGGEQYF. The CDR3 nucleotides are TGTGCCAGCAGTTTACCTCGCGGCCAAGGGGGCGAGCAGTACTTC.

The chain recombines TRBV28 with TRBJ2-7; TRBD1 agrees at 10 bases. Per the germline V gene, CDR1 is MDHEN and CDR2 is SYDVKM. J lost 2 bases, V lost 7 bases, and 5 bases had no gene match. The CDR3 has 14 amino acids. CDR3 DNA: TGTGCCAGCATTCCGGACAGGGGGGCCTACGAGCAGTACTTC. Its translation: CASIPDRGAYEQYF.

With respect to this clone: Other DNA sequences from this sample encode an identical CDR3 as well. The chain combines TRBV14 with TRBJ2-7; 7 bases match TRBD1. The CDR3 totals 13 residues. The germline V gene has CDR1 SGHDN and CDR2 FVKESK. The ends lost 3 bases at V and 1 base at J; junction bases unmatched: 0. This CDR3 is CASSHRGSYEQYF. The CDR3 DNA is TGTGCCAGCAGCCACAGGGGGTCCTACGAGCAGTACTTC.

The rearrangement links TRBV19 to TRBJ2-3, with D unresolved. This CDR3 has 13 amino acids. V lost 9 bases, J lost 1 base, and 11 bases lay in between. CDR1 and CDR2 (germline): LNHDA, SQIVND (reference sequence). The CDR3, as DNA: TGTGCCAGCGCCCCATTTGGCACAGATACGCAGTATTTT. Translation: CASAPFGTDTQYF.

The rearrangement joins TRBV28 to TRBJ1-5; no definite D call. V lost 6 bases to trimming and J lost 3 bases, with 12 bases between them. The CDR3 has 14 amino acids. Per germline, CDR1 MDHEN and CDR2 SYDVKM. The chain's CDR3 is CASSQTSPNQPQHF. The CDR3 DNA sequence: TGTGCCAGCAGCCAAACCAGTCCCAATCAGCCCCAGCATTTT.

The V and J genes are TRBV14 and TRBJ1-2, with D possibly matching TRBD1 (6 bases). The V end lost 0 bases, the J end lost 8 bases, and 16 bases lay between the germline ends. The CDR3 covers 15 residues. CDR1 and CDR2 (germline): SGHDN, FVKESK. The CDR3 region is CASSQDGRGRGGYTF. The CDR3 nucleotides are TGTGCCAGCAGCCAAGATGGTCGGGGGCGCGGAGGCTACACCTTC.

This rearrangement joins TRBV11-2 to TRBJ2-5, with a tentative D call TRBD1 (6 bases). CDR3 length: 16 residues. The germline V gene encodes CDR1 SGHAT and CDR2 FQNNGV. The V end was cut by 5 bases, the J end by 0 bases, with 16 bases between. CDR3 nucleotides: TGTGCCAGCAGCCCGGACAGTATAAAGTACCAAGAGACCCAGTACTTC. Encoded protein: CASSPDSIKYQETQYF.

This CDR3 reads CASSDYAGYEQYF. The DNA for the CDR3 is TGTGCCAGCAGTGACTATGCGGGGTACGAGCAGTACTTC. The rearrangement uses TRBV6-4 and TRBJ2-7; possibly TRBD2 for D (6 bases). CDR1 and CDR2 (germline): MRHNA, SNTAGT. The CDR3 is 13 amino acids. V lost 1 base and J 4 bases, leaving 8 bases between the germline ends.

A word on this clone: Other DNA sequences in the sample encode the same CDR3. The rearrangement uses TRBV5-1 and TRBJ2-7, with TRBD1 matching 9 bases. V lost 3 bases, J lost 2 bases, and 3 bases stayed unmatched. Germline CDR1 reads SGHRS; CDR2 reads YFSETQ. This CDR3 is 14 amino acids long. The CDR3 loop reads CASSYGTGTYEQYF. For the CDR3, the DNA is TGCGCCAGCAGCTACGGGACAGGGACCTACGAGCAGTACTTC.

This clone was seen a single time. The DNA for the CDR3 is TGTGCCAGCAGCTTAGGAGGGGGGCGGCTAGTGAACACTGAAGCTTTCTTT. Translation gives CASSLGGGRLVNTEAFF. The J gene is TRBJ1-1, the V gene TRBV7-2, with D perhaps matching TRBD1 (6 bases). Trimming removed 1 base from V and 0 bases from J, with 15 bases in between. This CDR3 is built from 17 residues. Germline-derived CDR1 and CDR2 are SGHTA and FQGNSA.

The chain is built from TRBV19 and TRBJ2-1; 8 nucleotides align to TRBD1. Trimming at V came to 6 bases and at J to 15 bases, leaving 7 bases not matched to a gene. This CDR3 comprises 11 residues. Germline CDR1 and CDR2: LNHDA and SQIVND (reference sequence). CDR3: CASRGGQGGFF. CDR3 coding DNA: TGTGCCAGTAGGGGAGGACAGGGTGGGTTCTTC.

The chain carries TRBV27 and TRBJ2-7; D is unresolved. Germline assignment: CDR1 MNHEY and CDR2 SMNVEV (reference sequence). The V and J ends lost 5 bases and 3 bases respectively, with 11 bases between them. The CDR3 loop spans 13 amino acids. CDR3 loop: CASSPRRNYEQYF. The CDR3 DNA is TGTGCCAGCAGTCCCCGGAGAAACTACGAGCAGTACTTC.

This chain links TRBV30 with TRBJ2-5, with TRBD2 as a possible D gene (5 bases). With the DNA end fitting TRBJ2-7 better, the J assignment may be wrong. Per the germline V gene, CDR1 is GTSNPN and CDR2 is SVGIG (reference sequence). The CDR3 has 14 amino acids. In DNA form, the CDR3 reads TGTGCCTGGAGTCCCGGGGAATTCGTTTACGAGCAGTACTTC. It translates to CAWSPGEFVYEQYF.

The chain combines TRBV28 with TRBJ2-5; D tentatively fits TRBD1 or TRBD2 (5 bases each). Germline CDR1 MDHEN, CDR2 SYDVKM. The ends were cut back, 4 bases at V and 1 base at J, with 19 bases in the middle. The CDR3 loop spans 17 amino acids. Written as DNA, the CDR3 is TGTGCCAGCAGTTCAGAAACCGGGACCTTATCCCAAGAGACCCAGTACTTC. Its protein is CASSSETGTLSQETQYF.